Shown below are 17 T cell receptor beta chains from a single sample sequenced in a study of shared clonotypes between healthy human individuals (dated by TCRdb to 2020 to 2021). Library construction relied on the immunoSEQ multiplex PCR assay. In TCRdb, the immuneACCESS table is reduced to in-frame sequences with V and J assigned. These tables do not hold every clone; where another copy was compared, an unresolved V gene accounts for under half, and the others remain unexplained. Here the sample has hundreds of thousands of clones; 87% occur a single time. Clones ranked in the top ten supply around 15% of the sample. What was sequenced was memory CD8+ T cells sorted from blood. The cell subset or site label corresponds to: CD45RO+ cells pooled with CCR7-negative TemRA cells. The receptors come from a man aged 18 to 30 in good health.

The chain couples TRBV7-9 to TRBJ2-5; D might be TRBD1 (6 bases). CDR1 and CDR2 (germline): SEHNR, FQNEAQ (reference sequence). Trimming shortened V by 5 bases and J by 3 bases, and 13 bases separated the two germline ends. The CDR3 totals 14 residues. CDR3 DNA sequence: TGTGCCAGCAGCCTGCTGGCAGGGGAAGAGACCCAGTACTTC. Its protein product is CASSLLAGEETQYF.

The rearrangement links TRBV4-1 to TRBJ2-7; TRBD1 agrees at 10 bases. CDR3 size: 15 residues. Germline V gene lookup returns CDR1 MGHRA and CDR2 YSYEKL. The V and J ends lost 5 bases and 4 bases, in that order; junction bases with no gene match: 8. The CDR3 nucleotides read TGCGCCAGCAGCTTCGGGACAGGGGATTCGTACGAGCAGTACTTC. Protein sequence: CASSFGTGDSYEQYF.

The chain joins TRBV7-9 to TRBJ1-2, with D unclear. Trimming shortened V by 5 bases and J by 2 bases, and 9 bases separated the two germline ends. The germline CDR1 and CDR2 sequences are SEHNR and FQNEAQ (reference sequence). The CDR3 loop spans 13 amino acids. CDR3 nucleotides: TGTGCCAGCAGCCAGCATTGGAACTATGGCTACACCTTC. Translating it yields CASSQHWNYGYTF.

This chain uses TRBV7-8 with TRBJ2-1; D gene ambiguous. This CDR3 comprises 15 residues. Deletions cut 1 base from V and 3 bases from J, with 10 bases between. CDR1 SGHVS and CDR2 FQNEAQ come from the germline V gene. CDR3 in DNA: TGTGCCAGCAGCTTAGGGCCGTTAGACTACAATGAGCAGTTCTTC. It translates to CASSLGPLDYNEQFF.

The sample holds one count of this clone. The genes are TRBV11-2 and TRBJ1-1; D is uncertain. The CDR3 sequence is 13 residues long. V was pared by 0 bases and J by 4 bases, with 6 bases between. Germline-derived CDR1 and CDR2 are SGHAT and FQNNGV. CDR3 DNA sequence: TGTGCCAGCAGCTTAGAAGGGATCACTGAAGCTTTCTTT. Translated: CASSLEGITEAFF.

The rearrangement joins TRBV7-2 to TRBJ2-5, with D hard to call. V gave up 3 bases and J gave up 3 bases, with 8 bases separating them. Germline assignment: CDR1 SGHTA and CDR2 FQGNSA. There are 13 residues in the CDR3. In nucleotides, the CDR3 is TGTGCCAGCAGCTTCAACGCCAAAGAGACCCAGTACTTC. Translating gives CASSFNAKETQYF.

This chain links TRBV9 with TRBJ2-2; TRBD2 matches 9 bases. The J segment lost 6 bases and the V segment lost 2 bases, leaving 5 bases of the junction unmatched. The CDR3 covers 15 residues. Germline values: CDR1 SGDLS, CDR2 YYNGEE. CDR3 amino acids: CASSVPGLAPGELFF. CDR3 bases: TGTGCCAGCAGCGTCCCGGGACTAGCTCCCGGGGAGCTGTTTTTT.

The genes are TRBV2 and TRBJ2-2, with TRBD2 matching 9 bases. V lost 7 bases to trimming and J lost 3 bases; unmatched junction nucleotides: 6. Germline assignment: CDR1 SNHLY and CDR2 FYNNEI. This CDR3 comprises 15 residues. The CDR3 DNA reads TGTGCCAGCATAGCGGGAGTACCGTACACCGGGGAGCTGTTTTTT. This gives the protein CASIAGVPYTGELFF.

This clone was recorded at least ten times. The chain uses TRBV7-9 and TRBJ2-5; possibly TRBD2 for D (5 bases). The ends were cut back, 3 bases at V and 1 base at J, with 15 bases in the middle. The CDR3 is 16 residues long. Germline V gives CDR1 SEHNR, CDR2 FQNEAQ (reference sequence). CDR3: CASSFSSLATQETQYF. The CDR3, as DNA: TGTGCCAGCAGCTTCAGTTCCCTAGCAACCCAAGAGACCCAGTACTTC.

This chain links TRBV2 with TRBJ1-1; no clear D gene. The CDR3 length is 13 residues. In germline, CDR1 is SNHLY, CDR2 FYNNEI. V lost 6 bases and J 4 bases, leaving 12 bases between the germline ends. The CDR3: CASSGEGFTEAFF. As DNA, the CDR3 is TGTGCCAGCAGCGGGGAAGGGTTCACTGAAGCTTTCTTT.

This clone was found many times. The rearrangement links TRBV2 to TRBJ1-1; 9 nucleotides align to TRBD1. V was clipped by 2 bases and J by 5 bases; unmatched bases: 9. Germline CDR1 and CDR2: SNHLY and FYNNEI. The CDR3 totals 16 residues. This CDR3 is CASSELDRGEGTEAFF. CDR3 sequence (DNA): TGTGCCAGCAGTGAATTGGACAGGGGTGAGGGGACTGAAGCTTTCTTT.

The chain combines TRBV28 with TRBJ2-7; the D is unclear. Trimming cost V 0 bases and J 1 base, with 4 bases left between them. Per the germline V gene, CDR1 is MDHEN and CDR2 is SYDVKM. The CDR3 extends over 13 amino acids. The CDR3 nucleotides are TGTGCCAGCAGTTTATGGGCGTCCTACGAGCAGTACTTC. It specifies CASSLWASYEQYF.

The chain has TRBV7-9 and TRBJ2-3; TRBD1 might be the D (6 bases). The germline V gene has CDR1 SEHNR and CDR2 FQNEAQ (reference sequence). The V end was cut by 5 bases, the J end by 0 bases, with 9 bases between. The CDR3 has 14 amino acids. This CDR3 reads CASSTGQSTDTQYF. The DNA for the CDR3 is TGTGCCAGCAGCACGGGACAAAGCACAGATACGCAGTATTTT.

The chain joins TRBV6-6 to TRBJ2-1; 11 bases match TRBD2. The trim removed 4 bases at V and 6 bases at J, leaving 5 bases unmatched. CDR1 is MNHNY and CDR2 is SVGAGI in the germline V gene (reference sequence). There are 15 residues in the CDR3. The CDR3 coding sequence is TGTGCCAGCAGTTCGTTAGCGGGGGGGCGCAATGAGCAGTTCTTC. Translation: CASSSLAGGRNEQFF.

This clone was seen ten or more times. V usage is TRBV11-2 and J usage is TRBJ2-7; D gene unclear. Between the trimmed V and J ends, which lost 1 base and 3 bases, there was a span of 7 bases. The CDR3 totals 13 residues. Germline-derived CDR1 and CDR2 are SGHAT and FQNNGV. The CDR3 DNA follows: TGTGCCAGCAGCTTAGGAGTTCGCTACGAGCAGTACTTC. Translating it yields CASSLGVRYEQYF.

The genes are TRBV25-1 and TRBJ2-5, with D possibly matching TRBD1 (6 bases). The ends were cut back, 1 base at V and 4 bases at J, with 10 bases in the middle. The CDR3 runs 14 residues. CDR1 is MGHDK and CDR2 is SYGVNS in the germline V gene. The CDR3 coding sequence is TGTGCCAGCAGTGAATTCAGGGGCGGAGAGACCCAGTACTTC. Amino acid sequence: CASSEFRGGETQYF.

This clone is a singleton in its sample. The chain has TRBV27 and TRBJ2-2, with a weak D call TRBD2 (5 bases). CDR1 and CDR2 (germline): MNHEY, SMNVEV (reference sequence). Trimming stripped 5 bases from V and 5 bases from J, with 18 bases between. This CDR3 contains 16 residues. The CDR3 DNA sequence: TGTGCCAGCAGTCCAACTACTGTGGGAGTGACCGGGGAGCTGTTTTTT. Translating it yields CASSPTTVGVTGELFF.